This T cell receptor beta chain was captured in a study of lymphopenia after photon versus proton radiotherapy. Points from the study as a whole: Only patients who died were analyzed for survival; proton advantage is unproven. Post-nadir TCR diversity decline inversely tracked overall survival among those who died. Relative stability marked proton patients; photon patients lost diversity and naive cells.

As concerns this clone: Its matching antigen is unknown.

Produced via immunoSEQ multiplex PCR; TCRdb's table is partial and in-frame only. The sample holds about 160,000 clones, 88% seen once. Trimming cost V 3 bases and J 2 bases; bases outside gene matches: 3. The germline V gene has CDR1 MNHEY and CDR2 SMNVEV (reference sequence). This CDR3 is 14 amino acids long. This chain links TRBV27 with TRBJ2-7, with 8 bases matching TRBD2. This TCR was sampled from a man aged 45-65 years with gastric cancer. The starting material was peripheral blood, obtained from a patient treated with photon-based radiotherapy. The CDR3 DNA reads TGTGCCAGCAGTTTCCGCGGGAGGCCCTACGAGCAGTACTTC. Translation gives CASSFRGRPYEQYF.